This T cell receptor (beta chain) was recorded in a study of breast tumors, draining lymph nodes, adjacent tissues (dated by TCRdb to between 2015 and 2016). About the full investigation: The study compared TCR beta repertoires across tumor, adjacent nontumor tissue and axillary lymph nodes from breast cancer patients. The study was designed to assess the relationships and possible T-cell exchange between tumor, surrounding tissue and draining lymph node repertoires in human breast cancer.

As concerns this clonotype: The specificity of this receptor is unknown. The sample holds no much larger clone one base away, and base qualities are not on file.

TCRdb records Illumina HiSeq 2000 as the sequencer. Multiplex PCR amplification was used to build the TCR beta chain libraries. The amplified TCR beta chain products were analyzed by high-throughput sequencing. The public reads were reprocessed in TCRdb via fastp at Q25 and MiXCR, keeping in-frame beta chains. Entries are consolidated by CDR3 protein sequence, retaining the most common genes and DNA. The sample table lists around 130,000 distinct CDR3 sequences, around a third of them with a count of one. The ten top clones hold roughly 2.2% of the sample. Results the study describes overall, beyond this receptor: The data were considered consistent with the idea that most tumor T cells come from the lymph node and then expand in tumor tissue. Tumor T-cell repertoires showed less diversity than lymph node repertoires and more diversity than nontumor tissue repertoires, and tumor T-cell repertoires showed preferential V and J gene usage. Tumor and nontumor tissue repertoires were significantly more similar in luminal-like than in basal-like breast cancer. Rather than being directly demonstrated, the conclusion that tumor T cells originate in lymph nodes was presented as consistent with a hypothesis.

According to the germline V gene, CDR1 reads KGHDR and CDR2 reads SFDVKD. The cysteine opens and the phenylalanine closes a CDR3 of 13 amino acids. The sequence is cut down to CDR3 DNA, 39 bases in frame from base 1. Trimming removed 11 bases from V and 7 bases from J, leaving 17 bases between the germline ends. The lymph node samples were taken from the axillary draining lymph nodes of breast cancer patients. Sequenced input: axillary lymph node tissue. Here the chain combines TRBV24-1 and TRBJ2-1, with the identity of the D gene unclear. This sequence was found in a female donor with breast cancer. Some clones in this sample may be carry-over from other donors' samples. The CDR3 protein is CASSLEQSNEQFF. The sequenced DNA is TGTGCCAGCAGCTTGGAGCAGAGTAATGAGCAGTTCTTC.